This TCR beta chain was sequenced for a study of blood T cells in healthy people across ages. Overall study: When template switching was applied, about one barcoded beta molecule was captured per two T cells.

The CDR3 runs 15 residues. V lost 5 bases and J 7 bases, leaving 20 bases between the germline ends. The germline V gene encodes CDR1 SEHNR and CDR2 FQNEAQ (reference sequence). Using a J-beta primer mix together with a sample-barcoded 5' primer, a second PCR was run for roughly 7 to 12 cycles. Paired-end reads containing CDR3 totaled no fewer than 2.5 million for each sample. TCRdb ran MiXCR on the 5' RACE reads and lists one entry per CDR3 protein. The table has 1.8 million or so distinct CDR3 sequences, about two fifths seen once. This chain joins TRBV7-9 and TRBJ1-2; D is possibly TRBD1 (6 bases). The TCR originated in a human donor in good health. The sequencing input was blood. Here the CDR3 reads CASSLLSTGTVGYTF. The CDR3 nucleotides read TGTGCCAGCAGCCTCTTATCAACAGGGACTGTTGGCTACACCTTC.